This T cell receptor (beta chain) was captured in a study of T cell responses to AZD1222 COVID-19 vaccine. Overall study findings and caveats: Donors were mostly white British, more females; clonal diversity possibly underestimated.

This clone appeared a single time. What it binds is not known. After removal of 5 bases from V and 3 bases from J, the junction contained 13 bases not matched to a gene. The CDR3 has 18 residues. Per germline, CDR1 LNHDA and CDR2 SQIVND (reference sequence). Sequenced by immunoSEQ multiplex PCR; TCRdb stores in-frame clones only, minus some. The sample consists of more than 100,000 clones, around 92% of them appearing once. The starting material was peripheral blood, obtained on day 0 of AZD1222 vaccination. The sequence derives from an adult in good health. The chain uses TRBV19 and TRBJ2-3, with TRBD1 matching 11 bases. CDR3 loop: CASSPPGQGALRTDTQYF. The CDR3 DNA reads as TGTGCCAGTAGTCCCCCCGGACAGGGGGCGCTGAGGACAGATACGCAGTATTTT.